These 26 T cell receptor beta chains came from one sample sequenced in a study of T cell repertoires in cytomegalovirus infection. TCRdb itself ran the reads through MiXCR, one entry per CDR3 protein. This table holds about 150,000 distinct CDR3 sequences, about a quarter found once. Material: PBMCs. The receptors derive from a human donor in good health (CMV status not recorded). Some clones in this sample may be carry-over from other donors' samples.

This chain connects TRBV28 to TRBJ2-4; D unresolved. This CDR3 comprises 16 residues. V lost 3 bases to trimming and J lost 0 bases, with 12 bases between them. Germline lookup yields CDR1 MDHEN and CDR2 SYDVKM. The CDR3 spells CASSFPVALAKNIQYF. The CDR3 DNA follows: TGTGCCAGCAGTTTTCCCGTTGCATTAGCCAAAAACATTCAGTACTTC.

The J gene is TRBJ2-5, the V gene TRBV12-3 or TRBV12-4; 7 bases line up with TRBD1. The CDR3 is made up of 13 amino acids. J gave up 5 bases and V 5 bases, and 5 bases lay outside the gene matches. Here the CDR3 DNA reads TGTGCCAGCAGTGGGACAGTCGGGGAGACCCAGTACTTC. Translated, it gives CASSGTVGETQYF.

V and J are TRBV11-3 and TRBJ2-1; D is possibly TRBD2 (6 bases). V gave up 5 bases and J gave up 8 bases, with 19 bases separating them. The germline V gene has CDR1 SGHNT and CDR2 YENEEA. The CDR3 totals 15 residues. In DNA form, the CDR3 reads TGTGCCAGCAGCCCCTCCAACGGGAGAGAGGATGAGCAGTTCTTC. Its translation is CASSPSNGREDEQFF.

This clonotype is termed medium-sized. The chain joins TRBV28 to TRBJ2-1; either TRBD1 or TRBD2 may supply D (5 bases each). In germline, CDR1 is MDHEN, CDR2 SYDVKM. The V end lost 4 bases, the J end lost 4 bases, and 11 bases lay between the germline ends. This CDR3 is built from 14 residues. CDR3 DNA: TGTGCCAGCAGTTCCGGGACGGATTACAATGAGCAGTTCTTC. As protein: CASSSGTDYNEQFF.

CDR3 DNA: TGTGCCAGCAGCTTAAACCCAGCTGCCCAAGAGACCCAGTACTTC. It is translated as CASSLNPAAQETQYF. This chain connects TRBV7-3 to TRBJ2-5; D ambiguous. From germline, CDR1 is SGHTA and CDR2 FQGTGA. The CDR3 is made up of 15 amino acids. V was pared by 1 base and J by 1 base, with 10 bases between.

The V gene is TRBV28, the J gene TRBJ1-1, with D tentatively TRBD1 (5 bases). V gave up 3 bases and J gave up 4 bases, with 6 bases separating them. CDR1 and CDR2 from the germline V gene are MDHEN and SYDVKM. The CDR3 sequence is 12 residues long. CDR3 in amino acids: CASSFQGTEAFF. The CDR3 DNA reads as TGTGCCAGCAGTTTCCAGGGCACTGAAGCTTTCTTT.

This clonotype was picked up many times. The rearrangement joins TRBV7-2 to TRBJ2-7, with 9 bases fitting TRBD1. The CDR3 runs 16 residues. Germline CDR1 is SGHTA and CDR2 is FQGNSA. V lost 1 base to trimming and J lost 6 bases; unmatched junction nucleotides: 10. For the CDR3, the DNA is TGTGCCAGCAGCTTAGAAGGGACAGGGACTCTGAGCGAGCAGTACTTC. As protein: CASSLEGTGTLSEQYF.

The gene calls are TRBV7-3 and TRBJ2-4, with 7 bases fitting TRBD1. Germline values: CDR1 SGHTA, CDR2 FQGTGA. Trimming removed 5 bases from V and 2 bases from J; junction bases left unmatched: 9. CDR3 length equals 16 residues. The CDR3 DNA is TGTGCCAGCAGCCAAACAGGGGTCGGGACCAAAAACATTCAGTACTTC. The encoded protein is CASSQTGVGTKNIQYF.

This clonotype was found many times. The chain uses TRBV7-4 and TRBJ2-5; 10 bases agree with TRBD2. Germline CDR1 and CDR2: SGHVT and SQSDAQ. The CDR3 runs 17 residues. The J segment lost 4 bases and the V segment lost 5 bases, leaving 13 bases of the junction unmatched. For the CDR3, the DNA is TGTGCCAGCAGCCCGAAAAACTCTAGCGGGAGAGTAGAGACCCAGTACTTC. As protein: CASSPKNSSGRVETQYF.

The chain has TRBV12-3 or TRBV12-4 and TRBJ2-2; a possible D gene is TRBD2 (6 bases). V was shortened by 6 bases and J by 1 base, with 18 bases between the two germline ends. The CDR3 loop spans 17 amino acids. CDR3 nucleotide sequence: TGTGCCAGCAGCTTTTTGTCCGGGACTCAGAACACCGGGGAGCTGTTTTTT. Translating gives CASSFLSGTQNTGELFF.

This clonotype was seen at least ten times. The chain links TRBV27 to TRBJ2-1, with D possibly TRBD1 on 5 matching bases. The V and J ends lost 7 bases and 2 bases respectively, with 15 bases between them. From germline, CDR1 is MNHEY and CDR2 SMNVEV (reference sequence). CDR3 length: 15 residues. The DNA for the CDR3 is TGTGCCAGCACCACGGATGGGGCAGCCTACAATGAGCAGTTCTTC. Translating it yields CASTTDGAAYNEQFF.

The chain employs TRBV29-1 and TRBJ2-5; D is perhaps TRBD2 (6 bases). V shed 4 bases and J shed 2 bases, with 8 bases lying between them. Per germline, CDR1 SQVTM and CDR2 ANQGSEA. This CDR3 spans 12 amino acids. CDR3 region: CSVGGGQETQYF. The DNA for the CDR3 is TGCAGCGTTGGTGGGGGGCAAGAGACCCAGTACTTC.

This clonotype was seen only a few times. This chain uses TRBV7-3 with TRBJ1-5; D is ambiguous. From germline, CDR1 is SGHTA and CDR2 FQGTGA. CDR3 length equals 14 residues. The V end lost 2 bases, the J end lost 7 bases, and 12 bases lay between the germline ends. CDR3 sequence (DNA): TGTGCCAGCAGCTTAGCCGACCCAGCACAGCCCCAGCATTTT. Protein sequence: CASSLADPAQPQHF. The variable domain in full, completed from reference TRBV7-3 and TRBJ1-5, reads GAGVSQTPSNKVTEKGKYVELRCDPISGHTALYWYRQSLGQGPEFLIYFQGTGAADDSGLPNDRFFAVRPEGSVSTLKIQRTERGDSAVYLCASSLADPAQPQHFGDGTRLSIL.

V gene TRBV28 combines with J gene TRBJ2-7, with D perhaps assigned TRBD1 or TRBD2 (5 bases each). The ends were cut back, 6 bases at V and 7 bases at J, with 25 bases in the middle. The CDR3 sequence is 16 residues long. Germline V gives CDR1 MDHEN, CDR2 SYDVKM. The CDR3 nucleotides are TGTGCCAGCAGCTCCCACACCGGGACGGTCCCTAGGGAGCAGTACTTC. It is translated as CASSSHTGTVPREQYF.

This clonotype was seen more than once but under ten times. CDR3 protein: CASSQDPPTSGSQVEQFF. The CDR3 coding sequence is TGCGCCAGCAGCCAAGATCCCCCGACTAGCGGGAGTCAGGTTGAGCAGTTCTTC. The chain has TRBV4-1 and TRBJ2-1; 12 bases are a match to TRBD2. Germline V gene sequence: CDR1 MGHRA, CDR2 YSYEKL. J was trimmed by 9 bases and V by 0 bases; bases with no gene match: 12. The CDR3 is 18 residues long.

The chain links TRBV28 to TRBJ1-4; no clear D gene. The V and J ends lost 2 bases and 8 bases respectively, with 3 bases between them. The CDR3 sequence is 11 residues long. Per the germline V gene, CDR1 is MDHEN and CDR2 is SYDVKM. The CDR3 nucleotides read TGTGCCAGCAGTTTAAAGGAAAAACTGTTTTTT. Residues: CASSLKEKLFF.

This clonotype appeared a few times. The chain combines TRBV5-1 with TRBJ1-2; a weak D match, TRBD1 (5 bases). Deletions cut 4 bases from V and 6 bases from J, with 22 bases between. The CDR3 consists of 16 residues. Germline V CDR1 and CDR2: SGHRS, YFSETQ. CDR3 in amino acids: CASSPMRGGDLDGYTF. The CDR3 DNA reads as TGCGCCAGCAGCCCTATGCGGGGCGGGGATCTGGATGGCTACACCTTC.

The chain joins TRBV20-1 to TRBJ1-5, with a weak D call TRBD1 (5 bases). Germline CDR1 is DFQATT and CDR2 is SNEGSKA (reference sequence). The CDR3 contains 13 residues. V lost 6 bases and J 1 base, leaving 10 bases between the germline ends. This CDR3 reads CSAHRDSNQPQHF. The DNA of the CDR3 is TGCAGTGCCCATCGGGACAGCAATCAGCCCCAGCATTTT.

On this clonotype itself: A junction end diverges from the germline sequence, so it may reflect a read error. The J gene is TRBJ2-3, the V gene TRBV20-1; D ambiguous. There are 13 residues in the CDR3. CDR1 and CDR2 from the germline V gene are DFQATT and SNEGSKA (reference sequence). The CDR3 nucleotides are TGCAGTGCTAGTGCCGGTTTTACAGATACGCAGAATTTT. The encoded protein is CSASAGFTDTQNF.

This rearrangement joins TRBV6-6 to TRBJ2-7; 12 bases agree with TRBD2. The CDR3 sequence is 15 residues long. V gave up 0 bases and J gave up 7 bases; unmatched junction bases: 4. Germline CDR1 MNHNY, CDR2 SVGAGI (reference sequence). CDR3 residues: CASSYSTSGSGEQYF. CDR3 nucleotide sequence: TGTGCCAGCAGTTACTCGACTAGCGGGAGTGGGGAGCAGTACTTC.

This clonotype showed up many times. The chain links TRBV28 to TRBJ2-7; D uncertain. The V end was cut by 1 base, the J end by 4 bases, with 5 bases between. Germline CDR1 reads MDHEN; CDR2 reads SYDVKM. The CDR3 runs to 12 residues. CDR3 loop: CASSLYSYEQYF. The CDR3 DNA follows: TGTGCCAGCAGTTTATACAGTTACGAGCAGTACTTC.

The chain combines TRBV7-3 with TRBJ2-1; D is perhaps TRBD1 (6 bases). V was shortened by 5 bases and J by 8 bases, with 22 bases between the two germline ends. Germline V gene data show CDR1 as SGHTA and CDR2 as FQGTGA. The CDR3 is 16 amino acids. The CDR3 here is CASSPNWLQGEDEQFF. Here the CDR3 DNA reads TGTGCCAGCAGCCCGAACTGGTTACAGGGAGAGGATGAGCAGTTCTTC.

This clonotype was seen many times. CDR3 sequence: CASQAGVYVETQYF. The CDR3 bases are TGTGCCAGCCAGGCCGGGGTTTATGTAGAGACCCAGTACTTC. This chain joins TRBV7-2 and TRBJ2-5; D may be TRBD2 (5 bases). The V gene's germline CDR1 is SGHTA and CDR2 FQGNSA. CDR3 length equals 14 residues. V was cut by 8 bases and J by 4 bases, with 17 bases left in between.

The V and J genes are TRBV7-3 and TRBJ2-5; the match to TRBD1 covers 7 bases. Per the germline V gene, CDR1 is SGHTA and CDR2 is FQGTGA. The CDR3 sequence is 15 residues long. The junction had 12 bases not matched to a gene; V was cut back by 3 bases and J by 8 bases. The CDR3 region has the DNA TGTGCCAGCAGCTTGACCGGGACAGCGACGGCAACCCAGTACTTC. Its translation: CASSLTGTATATQYF. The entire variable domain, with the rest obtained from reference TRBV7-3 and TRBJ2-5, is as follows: GAGVSQTPSNKVTEKGKYVELRCDPISGHTALYWYRQSLGQGPEFLIYFQGTGAADDSGLPNDRFFAVRPEGSVSTLKIQRTERGDSAVYLCASSLTGTATATQYFGPGTRLLVL.

The CDR3 region is CSARDQLRGDINGYTF. CDR3 nucleotides: TGCAGTGCTAGAGATCAGTTGAGGGGGGACATAAATGGCTACACCTTC. The chain uses TRBV20-1 and TRBJ1-2, with D possibly being TRBD1 (6 bases). CDR1 and CDR2 (germline): DFQATT, SNEGSKA (reference sequence). V gave up 0 bases and J gave up 6 bases, with 20 bases separating them. The CDR3 length is 16 residues.

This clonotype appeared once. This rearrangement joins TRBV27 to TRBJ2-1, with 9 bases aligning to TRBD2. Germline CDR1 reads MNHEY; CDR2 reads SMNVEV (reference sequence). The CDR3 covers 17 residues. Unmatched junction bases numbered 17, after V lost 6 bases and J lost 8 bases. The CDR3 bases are TGTGCCAGCAGATTACCCCCGGGCCTAGCGGGAACCGATGAGCAGTTCTTC. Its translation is CASRLPPGLAGTDEQFF.